This TCR beta chain comes out of a study of T cell responses to AZD1222 COVID-19 vaccine. Study overall: Second doses that came at about 4 or about 12 weeks were put together.

This clone was observed a few times. Its specificity is unknown. Study-wide points: Spike-specific TCR repertoires showed rising breadth and depth after two AZD1222 doses. Unmutated regions of variants are reportedly targeted by nearly half of spike-specific TCRs. Baseline seropositivity occurred in only a handful of AZD1222 recipients.

The table came from immunoSEQ multiplex PCR; TCRdb's copy has only in-frame clones and leaves some out. The sample shows around 160,000 clones, approximately 90% of them seen only once. Sequenced material: peripheral blood, taken on day 0 of AZD1222 vaccination. This TCR came from an adult in good health.

CDR3 nucleotide sequence: TGCGCCAGCAGCTTGGCTACAGGGGCAGATAATTCACCCCTCCACTTT. Translated, it gives CASSLATGADNSPLHF. The rearrangement uses TRBV5-1 and TRBJ1-6; 7 bases map to TRBD1. Per germline, CDR1 SGHRS and CDR2 YFSETQ. J was trimmed by 5 bases and V by 0 bases; bases with no gene match: 5. The CDR3 is 16 residues long. Filled out from reference TRBV5-1 and TRBJ1-6, the complete variable domain reads KAGVTQTPRYLIKTRGQQVTLSCSPISGHRSVSWYQQTPGQGLQFLFEYFSETQRNKGNFPGRFSGRQFSNSRSEMNVSTLELGDSALYLCASSLATGADNSPLHFGNGTRLTVT.